Detailed here is one T cell receptor (beta chain). Different DNA sequences within this sample yield the same CDR3. In the original processing: Amplification from reference gene primers served as the basis for estimated nucleated cell counts. The assay was immunoSEQ multiplex PCR, and TCRdb's table has in-frame clones only and misses some. D and trimming come from the DNA, and the V and J calls and clone size come from that table. This sample has about 250,000 clones, with more than 65% found just once. The sample comes from a study of blood T cell repertoires in COVID-19. Trimming shortened V by 2 bases and J by 5 bases, and 6 bases separated the two germline ends. The CDR3 contains 12 residues. Germline V lookup: CDR1 MNHEY, CDR2 SMNVEV (reference sequence).

The sample comprised peripheral blood. The J gene is TRBJ1-2, the V gene TRBV27, with TRBD1 as a possible D gene (5 bases). This TCR came from a woman at least 80 years old with acute or convalescent COVID-19. DNA for the CDR3: TGTGCCAGCAGTTTAGCAGGGTATGGCTACACCTTC. Amino acids: CASSLAGYGYTF.